These 22 T cell receptor beta chains were sequenced from one sample in a study of blood T cell repertoires in COVID-19. Method: immunoSEQ multiplex PCR; TCRdb's copy keeps in-frame clones and lacks some. Found here are approximately 140,000 clones, about 88% of them singletons; the top ten hold about 10%. Sequenced sample: peripheral blood. The receptors here all came from a man over 45 with active or convalescent COVID-19.

In nucleotides, the CDR3 is TGTGCCAGCAGCCCCTACCGAGGGACCCAGTACTTC. Its translation is CASSPYRGTQYF. This sequence joins TRBV3-1 (or the pseudogene TRBV3-2) and TRBJ2-5, with D unclear. Trimming cost V 4 bases and J 7 bases, with 10 bases left between them. Germline loops: CDR1 LGHDT, CDR2 YNNKEL (reference sequence). The CDR3 spans 12 residues.

The genes are TRBV3-1 (or the pseudogene TRBV3-2) and TRBJ2-7, with 9 positions matching TRBD1. V shed 0 bases, J shed 3 bases, and the junction held 6 bases outside the gene matches. This CDR3 spans 16 amino acids. CDR1 is LGHDT, CDR2 YNNKEL, per germline (reference sequence). As DNA, the CDR3 is TGTGCCAGCAGCCAAGAACCCCCGGGACAGGGCTACGAGCAGTACTTC. Its translation is CASSQEPPGQGYEQYF.

The V gene is TRBV4-2, the J gene TRBJ2-5, with TRBD2 as a possible D gene (6 bases). Trimming cost V 4 bases and J 3 bases, with 12 bases left between them. CDR3 length equals 14 residues. Germline values: CDR1 LGHNA, CDR2 YNFKEQ. CDR3 in amino acids: CASSRAGIEETQYF. The CDR3 bases are TGTGCCAGCAGCCGGGCGGGAATAGAAGAGACCCAGTACTTC.

This clone was seen only once. The gene calls are TRBV27 and TRBJ1-5, with TRBD1 identical over 9 bases. Germline lookup yields CDR1 MNHEY and CDR2 SMNVEV (reference sequence). Trimming removed 5 bases from V and 5 bases from J; junction bases left unmatched: 4. This CDR3 has 14 residues. This CDR3 reads CASSPDRGHQPQHF. In DNA form, the CDR3 reads TGTGCCAGCAGTCCGGACAGGGGCCATCAGCCCCAGCATTTT.

This clone was counted a single time. The chain combines TRBV24-1 with TRBJ2-3; 7 positions agree with TRBD2. Germline V CDR1 and CDR2: KGHDR, SFDVKD. J gave up 0 bases and V 6 bases, and 5 bases lay outside the gene matches. CDR3 length equals 15 residues. The CDR3, as DNA: TGTGCCACCAGTCGGTCAGCGGGGAGCACAGATACGCAGTATTTT. Amino acids: CATSRSAGSTDTQYF.

The rearrangement joins TRBV2 to TRBJ1-4; D is ambiguous. This CDR3 spans 14 amino acids. From germline, CDR1 is SNHLY and CDR2 FYNNEI. V was shortened by 6 bases and J by 1 base, with 9 bases between the two germline ends. The DNA of the CDR3 is TGTGCCAGCAGCCCCGGGAGAACTAATGAAAAACTGTTTTTT. Residues: CASSPGRTNEKLFF. Supplemented by reference TRBV2 and TRBJ1-4, the full variable domain reads EPEVTQTPSHQVTQMGQEVILRCVPISNHLYFYWYRQILGQKVEFLVSFYNNEISEKSEIFDDQFSVERPDGSNFTLKIRSTKLEDSAMYFCASSPGRTNEKLFFGSGTQLSVL.

This chain uses TRBV27 with TRBJ1-6; 7 nucleotides agree with TRBD1. The CDR3 length is 16 residues. Trimming cost V 3 bases and J 7 bases; bases outside gene matches: 9. CDR1 and CDR2 (germline): MNHEY, SMNVEV (reference sequence). The CDR3 nucleotides read TGTGCCAGCAGTTTTTCCGCGCCGGGACAGAATTCACCCCTCCACTTT. This codes for CASSFSAPGQNSPLHF.

This rearrangement joins TRBV7-9 to TRBJ1-5; 8 bases match TRBD1. J gave up 2 bases and V 5 bases, and 5 bases lay outside the gene matches. The CDR3 contains 15 residues. Germline CDR1 is SEHNR and CDR2 is FQNEAQ (reference sequence). The CDR3 is CASSVDRVGNQPQHF. As DNA, the CDR3 is TGTGCCAGCAGCGTGGACAGGGTAGGCAATCAGCCCCAGCATTTT. Full variable domain (rest looked up from reference TRBV7-9 and TRBJ1-5): DTGVSQNPRHKITKRGQNVTFRCDPISEHNRLYWYRQTLGQGPEFLTYFQNEAQLEKSRLLSDRFSAERPKGSFSTLEIQRTEQGDSAMYLCASSVDRVGNQPQHFGDGTRLSIL.

The rearrangement uses TRBV4-1 and TRBJ2-1; 8 nucleotides match TRBD2. The CDR3 is 16 residues long. Losses at the gene ends were 4 bases for V and 2 bases for J; bases not matched to a gene: 7. Germline CDR1 reads MGHRA; CDR2 reads YSYEKL. CDR3 nucleotides: TGCGCCAGCAGCCTTAGCGGGAACCCAGCCTACAATGAGCAGTTCTTC. Protein: CASSLSGNPAYNEQFF.

This clone was counted once. This chain uses TRBV6-5 with TRBJ2-3; 10 bases agree with TRBD2. V trimming: 1 base; J trimming: 5 bases; junction bases outside the gene matches: 6. The CDR3 has 16 residues. CDR1 is MNHEY, CDR2 SVGAGI, per germline. CDR3 in DNA: TGTGCCAGCAGTTACTGGGGGGTAGCGGGAGGAGATACGCAGTATTTT. It codes for CASSYWGVAGGDTQYF.

The V gene is TRBV4-2, the J gene TRBJ2-3, with 8 nucleotides matching TRBD2. V lost 1 base and J lost 0; bases outside the gene matches: 0. Germline V gene sequence: CDR1 LGHNA, CDR2 YNFKEQ. CDR3 length: 15 residues. CDR3 amino acids: CASSQGGGSTDTQYF. The CDR3 nucleotides read TGTGCCAGCAGCCAAGGCGGGGGGAGCACAGATACGCAGTATTTT.

This sequence joins TRBV28 and TRBJ1-1; D remains unclear. The CDR3 is 11 amino acids. The germline V gene has CDR1 MDHEN and CDR2 SYDVKM. V was trimmed by 6 bases and J by 7 bases, leaving 9 bases between them. The CDR3: CASSANLEAFF. Here the CDR3 DNA reads TGTGCCAGCAGCGCTAACCTTGAAGCTTTCTTT.

The chain links TRBV21-1 to TRBJ2-1; TRBD2 is taken as the D call from the table, unchecked against the DNA. TRBV21-1 is a pseudogene segment. This CDR3 contains 19 residues. In DNA form, the CDR3 reads TGTGCCAGCAGCAAATTGCGGCAGGGAATCGGGATTAGCGGCAATGAGCAGTTCTTC. Translation gives CASSKLRQGIGISGNEQFF.

The rearrangement links TRBV20-1 to TRBJ2-5; unclear D gene. CDR3 length equals 10 residues. Trimming removed 7 bases at V and 7 bases at J, with 10 bases between. CDR1 is DFQATT, CDR2 SNEGSKA, per germline (reference sequence). In DNA, the CDR3 is TGCAGTGTTCCAACTGGGACCCAGTACTTC. It codes for CSVPTGTQYF.

The rearrangement joins TRBV6-5 to TRBJ2-2; D is possibly TRBD2 (5 bases). Trimming shortened V by 4 bases and J by 4 bases, and 13 bases separated the two germline ends. Germline V gene lookup returns CDR1 MNHEY and CDR2 SVGAGI. The CDR3 extends over 15 amino acids. The CDR3 region has the DNA TGTGCCAGCAGTTCCGGAGAGGGCGGCACCGGGGAGCTGTTTTTT. It translates to CASSSGEGGTGELFF.

V gene TRBV4-1 combines with J gene TRBJ2-1; TRBD1 matches 7 bases. Germline CDR1 is MGHRA and CDR2 is YSYEKL. The V and J ends lost 0 bases and 6 bases, in that order; junction bases with no gene match: 2. The CDR3 is made up of 14 amino acids. The CDR3 bases are TGCGCCAGCAGCCAAGATAACAGGGGCAATGAGCAGTTCTTC. It specifies CASSQDNRGNEQFF.

The chain couples TRBV6-4 to TRBJ2-1; 8 nucleotides agree with TRBD1. J gave up 7 bases and V 5 bases, and 4 bases lay outside the gene matches. This CDR3 spans 13 amino acids. Germline V gives CDR1 MRHNA, CDR2 SNTAGT. CDR3 DNA: TGTGCCAGCAGTCCTTGGACAGGGAATGAGCAGTTCTTC. Translated: CASSPWTGNEQFF.

The V gene is TRBV7-2, the J gene TRBJ2-1, with 12 bases fitting TRBD2. V lost 5 bases, J lost 5 bases, and 4 bases stayed unmatched. From germline, CDR1 is SGHTA and CDR2 FQGNSA. The CDR3 extends over 15 amino acids. The CDR3 reads CASSPRLAGDNEQFF. The CDR3 region has the DNA TGTGCCAGCAGCCCCCGACTAGCGGGGGACAATGAGCAGTTCTTC.

This clone was counted once. V usage is TRBV14 and J usage is TRBJ2-5; 11 bases fit TRBD2. Germline assignment: CDR1 SGHDN and CDR2 FVKESK. The CDR3 consists of 16 residues. V trimming: 4 bases; J trimming: 4 bases; junction bases outside the gene matches: 8. CDR3 sequence: CASSRLGLAGGETQYF. The CDR3 DNA follows: TGTGCCAGCAGCCGTCTCGGCCTAGCGGGAGGAGAGACCCAGTACTTC.

The V call is TRBV19, the J call TRBJ2-7, with 7 bases that match TRBD1. V trimming: 6 bases; J trimming: 3 bases; junction bases outside the gene matches: 8. The germline CDR1 and CDR2 sequences are LNHDA and SQIVND (reference sequence). This CDR3 region has 14 residues. This chain's CDR3 is CASRLQGPLYEQYF. The DNA for the CDR3 is TGTGCCAGTAGGTTACAGGGGCCCCTCTACGAGCAGTACTTC.

This chain links TRBV21-1 with TRBJ2-7; the listed D gene, TRBD1, was not tested against the DNA. TRBV21-1 constitutes a pseudogene. This CDR3 contains 17 residues. The CDR3 region has the DNA TGTGCCAGCAGCAAAGCGCGACACGGAAGGATTCGTTACGAGCAGTACTTC. It encodes CASSKARHGRIRYEQYF.

The genes are TRBV14 and TRBJ1-3; maybe TRBD1 (6 bases). Germline assignment: CDR1 SGHDN and CDR2 FVKESK. The CDR3 is 15 residues long. Trimming removed 4 bases at V and 4 bases at J, with 14 bases between. The chain's CDR3 is CASSRFRDTGNTIYF. The CDR3 nucleotides are TGTGCCAGCAGCCGATTCCGGGACACCGGAAACACCATATATTTT.